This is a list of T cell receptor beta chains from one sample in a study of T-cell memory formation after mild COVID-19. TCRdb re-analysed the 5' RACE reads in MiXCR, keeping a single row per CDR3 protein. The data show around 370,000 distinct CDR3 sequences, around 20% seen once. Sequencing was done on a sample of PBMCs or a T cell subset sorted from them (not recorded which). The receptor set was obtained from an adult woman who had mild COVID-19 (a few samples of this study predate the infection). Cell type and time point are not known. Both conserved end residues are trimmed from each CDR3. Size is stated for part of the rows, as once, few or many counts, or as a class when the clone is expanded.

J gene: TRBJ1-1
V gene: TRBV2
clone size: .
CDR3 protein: ASSERGQGATEAF

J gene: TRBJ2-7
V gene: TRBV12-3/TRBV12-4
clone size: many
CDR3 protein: ASSLDPFYEQY

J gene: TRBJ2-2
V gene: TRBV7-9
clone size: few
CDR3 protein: ASSSSFDRGVSAGELF

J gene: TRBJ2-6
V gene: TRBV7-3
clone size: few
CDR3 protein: ASSFGAPGANVLT

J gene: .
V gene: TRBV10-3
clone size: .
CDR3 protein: AMRGQETQY

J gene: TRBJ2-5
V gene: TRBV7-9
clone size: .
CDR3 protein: ASSCDRGPCKGQETQY

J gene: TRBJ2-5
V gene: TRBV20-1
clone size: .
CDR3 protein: SLDRAFESETQY

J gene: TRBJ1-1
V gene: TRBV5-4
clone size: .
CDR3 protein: ASSLGQYEAF

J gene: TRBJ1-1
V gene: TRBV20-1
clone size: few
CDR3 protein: SAWRQIEAF

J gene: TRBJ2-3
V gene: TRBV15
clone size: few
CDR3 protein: ATSIYRGLTDTQY

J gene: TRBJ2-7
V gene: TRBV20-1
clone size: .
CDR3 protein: SAIAAYEQY

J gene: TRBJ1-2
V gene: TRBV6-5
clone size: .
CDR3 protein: ASSYSGQNYGYT

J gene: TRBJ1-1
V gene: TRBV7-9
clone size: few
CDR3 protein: ASSALGTGEGNTEAF

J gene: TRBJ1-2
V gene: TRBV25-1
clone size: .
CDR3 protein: ASSSHTGTGFDGYT

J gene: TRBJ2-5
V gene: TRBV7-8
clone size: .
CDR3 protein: ASSPQGLQY

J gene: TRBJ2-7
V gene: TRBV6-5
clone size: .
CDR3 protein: ASRGGDGAYEQY

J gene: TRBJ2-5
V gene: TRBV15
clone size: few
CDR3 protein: ATSRARTRETQY

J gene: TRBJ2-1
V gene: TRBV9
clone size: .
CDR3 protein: ASSVVGSEDEQF

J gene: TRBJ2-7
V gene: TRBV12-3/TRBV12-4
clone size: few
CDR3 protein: ASSLAAHEQY

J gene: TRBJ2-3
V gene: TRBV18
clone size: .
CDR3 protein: ASSPYTASMAPDTQY

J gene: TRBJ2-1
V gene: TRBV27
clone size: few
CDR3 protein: ASRDSIANEQF

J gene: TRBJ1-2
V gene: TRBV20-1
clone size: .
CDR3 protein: SAREVYGYT

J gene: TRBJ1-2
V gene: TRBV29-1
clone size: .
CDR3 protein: SVGQGHGYT

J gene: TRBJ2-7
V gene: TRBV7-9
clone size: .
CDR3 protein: ASSPIWGVYEQY

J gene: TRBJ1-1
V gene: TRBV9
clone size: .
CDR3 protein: ASSVVATANTEAF

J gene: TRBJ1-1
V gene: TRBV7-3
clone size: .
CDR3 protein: ASSFSQNTEAF

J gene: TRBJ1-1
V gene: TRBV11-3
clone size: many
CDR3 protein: ASSLQGSLNTEAF

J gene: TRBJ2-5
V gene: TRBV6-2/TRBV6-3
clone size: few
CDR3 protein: ASTGTGGVETQY

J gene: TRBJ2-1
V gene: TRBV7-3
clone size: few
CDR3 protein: ASSPQPSGRHEQF

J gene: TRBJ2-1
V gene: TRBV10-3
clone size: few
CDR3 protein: AIKLAGVDEQF

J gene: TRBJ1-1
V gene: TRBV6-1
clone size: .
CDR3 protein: ASSEQYRLNTEAF

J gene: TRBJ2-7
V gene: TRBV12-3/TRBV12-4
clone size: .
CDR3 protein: ASSASAEQY

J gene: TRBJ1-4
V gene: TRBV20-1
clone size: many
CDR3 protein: SALSGNSLSLF

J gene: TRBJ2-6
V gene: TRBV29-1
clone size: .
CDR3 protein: SVARAAGANVLT

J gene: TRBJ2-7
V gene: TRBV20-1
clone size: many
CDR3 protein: SAPDWVNSYEQY

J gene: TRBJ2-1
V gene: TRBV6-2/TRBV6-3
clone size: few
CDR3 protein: ASSQTQTEQF